This TCR beta chain stems from a study of OX40 agonist ivuxolimab in advanced cancers. CDR1 and CDR2 from the germline V gene are MNHNS and SASEGT. There are 15 residues in the CDR3. V was pared by 6 bases and J by 5 bases, with 10 bases of the junction left unmatched. Using immunoSEQ multiplex PCR, the repertoire was profiled, and TCRdb retains in-frame clones only, with some absent. The repertoire holds some 50,000 clones, with roughly 90% as singletons. Here the sequenced sample was CD4+ or CD8+ T cells sorted from blood, taken in a trial of the OX40 agonist ivuxolimab. This clonotype was sampled from an adult with an advanced solid tumor such as melanoma, head and neck, liver or kidney cancer. The chain joins TRBV6-1 to TRBJ2-3, with 8 bases fitting TRBD1. The CDR3 loop is CASSNGQGERDTQYF. For the CDR3, the DNA is TGTGCCAGCAGCAATGGACAGGGCGAGAGAGATACGCAGTATTTT.